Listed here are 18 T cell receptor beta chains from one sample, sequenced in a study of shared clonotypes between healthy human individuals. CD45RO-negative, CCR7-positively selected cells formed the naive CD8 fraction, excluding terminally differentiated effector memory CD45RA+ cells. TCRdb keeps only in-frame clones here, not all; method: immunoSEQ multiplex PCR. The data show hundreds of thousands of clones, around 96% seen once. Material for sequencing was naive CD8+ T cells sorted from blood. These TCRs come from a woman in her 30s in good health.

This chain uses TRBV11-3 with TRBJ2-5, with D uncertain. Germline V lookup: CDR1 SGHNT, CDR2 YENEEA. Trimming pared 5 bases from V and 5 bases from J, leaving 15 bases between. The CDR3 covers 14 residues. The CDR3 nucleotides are TGTGCCAGCAGCCCCGACACCGCACACGAGACCCAGTACTTC. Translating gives CASSPDTAHETQYF.

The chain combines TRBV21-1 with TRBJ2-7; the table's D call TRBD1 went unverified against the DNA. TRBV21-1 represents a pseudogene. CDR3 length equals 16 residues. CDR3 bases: TGTGCCAGCAGCCCACCAGGGGCCTCGGGCATGCACGAGCAGTACTTC. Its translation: CASSPPGASGMHEQYF.

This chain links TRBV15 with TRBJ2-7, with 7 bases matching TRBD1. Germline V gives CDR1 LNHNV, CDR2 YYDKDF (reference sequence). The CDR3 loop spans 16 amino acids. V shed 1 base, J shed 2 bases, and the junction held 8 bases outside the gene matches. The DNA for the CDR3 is TGTGCCACCAGCAGAGCCACAGGGGAGAAGACCTACGAGCAGTACTTC. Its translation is CATSRATGEKTYEQYF.

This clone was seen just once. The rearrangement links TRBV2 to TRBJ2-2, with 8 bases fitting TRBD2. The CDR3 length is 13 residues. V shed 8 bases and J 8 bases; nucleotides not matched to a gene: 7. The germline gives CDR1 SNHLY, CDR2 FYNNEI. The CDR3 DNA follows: TGTGCCAGCCTACGGGAGGGCCCTGGGGAGCTGTTTTTT. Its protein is CASLREGPGELFF. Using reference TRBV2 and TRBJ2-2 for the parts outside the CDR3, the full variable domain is EPEVTQTPSHQVTQMGQEVILRCVPISNHLYFYWYRQILGQKVEFLVSFYNNEISEKSEIFDDQFSVERPDGSNFTLKIRSTKLEDSAMYFCASLREGPGELFFGEGSRLTVL.

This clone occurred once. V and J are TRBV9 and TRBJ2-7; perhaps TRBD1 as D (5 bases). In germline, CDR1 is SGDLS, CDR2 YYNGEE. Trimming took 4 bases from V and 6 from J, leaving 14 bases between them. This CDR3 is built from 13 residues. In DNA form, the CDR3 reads TGTGCCAGCAGCCCAGGGATTTCGGGCGAGCAGTACTTC. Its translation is CASSPGISGEQYF.

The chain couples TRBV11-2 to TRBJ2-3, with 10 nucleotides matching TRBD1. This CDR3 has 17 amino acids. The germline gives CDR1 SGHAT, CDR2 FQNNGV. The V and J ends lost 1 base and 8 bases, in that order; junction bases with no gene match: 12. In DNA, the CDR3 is TGTGCCAGCAGCTTAGTAAAGGACAGGGGGGGAGCCGTTACGCAGTATTTT. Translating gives CASSLVKDRGGAVTQYF.

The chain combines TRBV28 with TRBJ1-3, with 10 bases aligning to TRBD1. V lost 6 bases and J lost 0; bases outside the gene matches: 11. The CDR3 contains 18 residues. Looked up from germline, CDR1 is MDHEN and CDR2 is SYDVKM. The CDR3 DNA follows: TGTGCCAGCAGAGCCCGGGACAGGGGAGTCTACTCTGGAAACACCATATATTTT. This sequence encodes CASRARDRGVYSGNTIYF.

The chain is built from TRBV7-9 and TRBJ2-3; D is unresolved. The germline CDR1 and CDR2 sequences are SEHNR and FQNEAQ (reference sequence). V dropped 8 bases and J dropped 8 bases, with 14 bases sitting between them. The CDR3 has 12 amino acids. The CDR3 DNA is TGTGCCAGCCTTGGCGCGGCGGCTACGCAGTATTTT. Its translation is CASLGAAATQYF.

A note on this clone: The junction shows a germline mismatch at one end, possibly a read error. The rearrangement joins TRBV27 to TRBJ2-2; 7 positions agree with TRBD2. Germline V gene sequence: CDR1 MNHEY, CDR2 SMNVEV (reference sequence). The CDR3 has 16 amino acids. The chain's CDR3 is CASTLFEGGDTGELFF. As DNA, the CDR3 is TGTGCCAGCACTTTATTTGAGGGAGGGGACACCGGGGAGCTGTTTTTT.

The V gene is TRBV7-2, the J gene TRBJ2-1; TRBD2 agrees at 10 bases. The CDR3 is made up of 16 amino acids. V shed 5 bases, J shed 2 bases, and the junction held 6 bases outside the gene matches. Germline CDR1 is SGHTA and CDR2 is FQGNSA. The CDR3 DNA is TGTGCCAGCAGCGAAGGGAGCGGGAGGGCCTACAATGAGCAGTTCTTC. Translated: CASSEGSGRAYNEQFF.

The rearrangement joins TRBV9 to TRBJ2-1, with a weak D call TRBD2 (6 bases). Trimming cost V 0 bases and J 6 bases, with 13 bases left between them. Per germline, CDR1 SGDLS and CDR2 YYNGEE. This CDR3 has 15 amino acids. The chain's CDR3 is CASSVGGGAFNEQFF. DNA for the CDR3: TGTGCCAGCAGCGTAGGTGGCGGGGCTTTCAATGAGCAGTTCTTC.

The CDR3, as DNA: TGCACCAGCAGCCAACAATTAGGCCCTCCCTATGGCTACACCTTC. It translates to CTSSQQLGPPYGYTF. This sequence joins TRBV1 and TRBJ1-2. TRBV1 is described as a pseudogene. The CDR3 is 15 residues long.

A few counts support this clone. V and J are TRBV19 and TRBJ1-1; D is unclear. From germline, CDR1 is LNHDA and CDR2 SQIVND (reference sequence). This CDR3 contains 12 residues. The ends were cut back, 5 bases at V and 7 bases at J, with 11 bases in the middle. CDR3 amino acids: CASSPIGSEAFF. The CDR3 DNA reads TGTGCCAGTAGTCCTATCGGGAGTGAAGCTTTCTTT.

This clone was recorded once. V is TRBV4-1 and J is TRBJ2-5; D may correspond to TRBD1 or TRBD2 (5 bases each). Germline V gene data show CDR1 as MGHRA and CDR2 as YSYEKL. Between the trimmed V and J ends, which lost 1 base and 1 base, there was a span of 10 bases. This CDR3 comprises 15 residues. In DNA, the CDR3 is TGCGCCAGCAGCCAAGCGCCGGGGCTCCAAGAGACCCAGTACTTC. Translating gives CASSQAPGLQETQYF.

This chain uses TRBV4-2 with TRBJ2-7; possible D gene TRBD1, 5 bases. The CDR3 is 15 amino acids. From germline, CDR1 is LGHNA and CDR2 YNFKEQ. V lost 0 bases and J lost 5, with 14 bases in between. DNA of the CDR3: TGTGCCAGCAGCCAAGAATCGCCTCAGGGTCACGAGCAGTACTTC. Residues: CASSQESPQGHEQYF.

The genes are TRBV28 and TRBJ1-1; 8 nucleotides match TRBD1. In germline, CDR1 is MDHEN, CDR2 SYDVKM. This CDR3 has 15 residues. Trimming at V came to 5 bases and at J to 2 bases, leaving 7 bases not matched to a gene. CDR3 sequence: CASSPGGQANTEAFF. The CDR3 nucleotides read TGTGCCAGCAGTCCAGGGGGACAGGCAAACACTGAAGCTTTCTTT.

The CDR3 here is CASRTGAILGETQYF. The CDR3, as DNA: TGCGCCAGCAGGACAGGGGCAATCTTAGGAGAGACCCAGTACTTC. This sequence joins TRBV5-1 and TRBJ2-5; 8 bases line up with TRBD1. V lost 5 bases and J lost 4; bases outside the gene matches: 10. Germline lookup yields CDR1 SGHRS and CDR2 YFSETQ. The CDR3 covers 15 residues.

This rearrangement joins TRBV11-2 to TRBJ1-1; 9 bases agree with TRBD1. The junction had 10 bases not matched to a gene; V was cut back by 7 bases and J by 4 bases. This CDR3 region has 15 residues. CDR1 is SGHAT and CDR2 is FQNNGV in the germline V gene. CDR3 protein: CASTGQGRFSTEAFF. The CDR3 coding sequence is TGTGCCAGCACCGGACAGGGGAGGTTTAGCACTGAAGCTTTCTTT.